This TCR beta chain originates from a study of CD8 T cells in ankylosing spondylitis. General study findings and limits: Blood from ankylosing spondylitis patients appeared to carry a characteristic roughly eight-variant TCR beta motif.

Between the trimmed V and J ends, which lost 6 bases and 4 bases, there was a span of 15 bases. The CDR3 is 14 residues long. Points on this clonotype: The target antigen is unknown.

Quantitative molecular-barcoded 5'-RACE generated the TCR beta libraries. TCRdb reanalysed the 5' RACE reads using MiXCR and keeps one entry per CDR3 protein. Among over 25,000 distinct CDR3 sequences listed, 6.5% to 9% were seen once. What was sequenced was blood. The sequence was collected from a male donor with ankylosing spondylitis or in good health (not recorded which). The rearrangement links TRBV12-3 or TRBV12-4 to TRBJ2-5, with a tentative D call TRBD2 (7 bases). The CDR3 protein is CASSPVGGAETQYF. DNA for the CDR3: TGTGCCAGCAGCCCCGTGGGGGGGGCAGAGACCCAGTACTTC.